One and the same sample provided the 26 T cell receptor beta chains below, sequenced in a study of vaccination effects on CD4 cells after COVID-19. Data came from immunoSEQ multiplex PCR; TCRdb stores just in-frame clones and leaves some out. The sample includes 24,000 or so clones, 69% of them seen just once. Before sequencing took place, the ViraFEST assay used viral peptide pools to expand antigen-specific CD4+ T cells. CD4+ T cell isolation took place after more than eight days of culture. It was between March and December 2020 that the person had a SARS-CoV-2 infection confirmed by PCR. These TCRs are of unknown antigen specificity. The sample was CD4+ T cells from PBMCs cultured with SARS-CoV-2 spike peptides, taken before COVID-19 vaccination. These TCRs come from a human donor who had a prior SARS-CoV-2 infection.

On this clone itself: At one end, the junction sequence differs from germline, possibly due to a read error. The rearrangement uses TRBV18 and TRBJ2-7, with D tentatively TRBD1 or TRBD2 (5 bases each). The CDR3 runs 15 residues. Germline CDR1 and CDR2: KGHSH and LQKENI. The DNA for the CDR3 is TGTGCCAGCTCCCCACGGGACCAGCCATGGGACGAGCAGTACTTC. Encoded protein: CASSPRDQPWDEQYF.

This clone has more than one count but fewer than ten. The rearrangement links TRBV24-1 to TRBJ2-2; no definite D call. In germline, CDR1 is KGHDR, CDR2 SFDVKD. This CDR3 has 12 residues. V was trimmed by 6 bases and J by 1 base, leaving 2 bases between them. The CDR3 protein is CATSLNTGELFF. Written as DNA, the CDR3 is TGTGCCACCAGTTTGAACACCGGGGAGCTGTTTTTT.

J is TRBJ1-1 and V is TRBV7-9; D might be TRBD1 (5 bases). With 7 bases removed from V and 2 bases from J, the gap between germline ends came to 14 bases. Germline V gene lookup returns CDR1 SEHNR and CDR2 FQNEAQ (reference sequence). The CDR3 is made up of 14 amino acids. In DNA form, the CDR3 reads TGTGCCAGCAACCCCGACAGAACAAACACTGAAGCTTTCTTT. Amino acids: CASNPDRTNTEAFF.

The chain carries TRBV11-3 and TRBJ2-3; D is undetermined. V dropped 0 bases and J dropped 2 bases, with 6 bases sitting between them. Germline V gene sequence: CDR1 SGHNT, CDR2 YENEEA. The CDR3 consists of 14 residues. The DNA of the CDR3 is TGTGCCAGCAGCTTAGATGGGAACACAGATACGCAGTATTTT. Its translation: CASSLDGNTDTQYF.

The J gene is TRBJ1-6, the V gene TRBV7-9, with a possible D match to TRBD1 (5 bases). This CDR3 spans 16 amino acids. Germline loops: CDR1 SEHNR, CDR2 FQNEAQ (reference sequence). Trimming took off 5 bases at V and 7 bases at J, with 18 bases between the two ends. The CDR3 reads CASSRGSQGSNSPLHF. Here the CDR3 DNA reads TGTGCCAGCAGCCGCGGGTCCCAGGGTTCCAATTCACCCCTCCACTTT.

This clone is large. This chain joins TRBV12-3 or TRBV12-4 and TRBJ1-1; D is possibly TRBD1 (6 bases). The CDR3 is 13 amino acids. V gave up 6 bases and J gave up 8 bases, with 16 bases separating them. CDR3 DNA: TGTGCCAGCAGCCCCGAAGGACAGAGGGAAGCTTTCTTT. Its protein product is CASSPEGQREAFF.

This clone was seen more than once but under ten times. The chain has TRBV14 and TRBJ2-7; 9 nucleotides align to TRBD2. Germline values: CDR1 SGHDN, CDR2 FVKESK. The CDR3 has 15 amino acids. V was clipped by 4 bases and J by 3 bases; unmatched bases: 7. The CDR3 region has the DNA TGTGCCAGCAGCCTCTTACTAGCGGGTCACTACGAGCAGTACTTC. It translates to CASSLLLAGHYEQYF.

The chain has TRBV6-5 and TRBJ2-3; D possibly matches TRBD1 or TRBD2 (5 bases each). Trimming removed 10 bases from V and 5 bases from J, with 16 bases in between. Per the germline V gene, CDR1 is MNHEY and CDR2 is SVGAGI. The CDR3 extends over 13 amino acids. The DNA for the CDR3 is TGTGCCACCCTGGACTCGGGGCAAGATACGCAGTATTTT. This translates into CATLDSGQDTQYF.

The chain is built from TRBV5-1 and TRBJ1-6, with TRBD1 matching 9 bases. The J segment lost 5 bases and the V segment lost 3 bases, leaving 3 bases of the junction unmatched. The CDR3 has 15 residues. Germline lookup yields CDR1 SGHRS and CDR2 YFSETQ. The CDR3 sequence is CASSWTGAHNSPLHF. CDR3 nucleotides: TGCGCCAGCAGCTGGACAGGGGCCCATAATTCACCCCTCCACTTT.

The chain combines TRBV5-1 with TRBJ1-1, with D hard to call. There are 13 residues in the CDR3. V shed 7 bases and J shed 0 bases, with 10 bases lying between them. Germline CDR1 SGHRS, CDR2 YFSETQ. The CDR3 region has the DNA TGCGCCAGCCGGCCGGCCCTGAACACTGAAGCTTTCTTT. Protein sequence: CASRPALNTEAFF.

CDR3 bases: TGTGCCAGCAGCTTAAGGGGCGGGGGGGGAAATGAGCAGTTCTTC. Protein: CASSLRGGGGNEQFF. This chain links TRBV7-3 with TRBJ2-1; 9 positions match TRBD2. The germline gives CDR1 SGHTA, CDR2 FQGTGA. The CDR3 runs 15 residues. The junction had 5 bases not matched to a gene; V was cut back by 1 base and J by 7 bases. Based on the CDR3 plus reference TRBV7-3 and TRBJ2-1, the full variable domain is GAGVSQTPSNKVTEKGKYVELRCDPISGHTALYWYRQSLGQGPEFLIYFQGTGAADDSGLPNDRFFAVRPEGSVSTLKIQRTERGDSAVYLCASSLRGGGGNEQFFGPGTRLTVL.

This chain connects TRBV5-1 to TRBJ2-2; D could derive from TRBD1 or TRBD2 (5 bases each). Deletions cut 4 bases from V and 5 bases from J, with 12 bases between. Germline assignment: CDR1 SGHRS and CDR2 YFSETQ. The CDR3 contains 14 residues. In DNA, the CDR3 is TGCGCCAGCAGCCGGGACGGTCGGACCGGGGAGCTGTTTTTT. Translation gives CASSRDGRTGELFF. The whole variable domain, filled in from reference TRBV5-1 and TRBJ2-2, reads KAGVTQTPRYLIKTRGQQVTLSCSPISGHRSVSWYQQTPGQGLQFLFEYFSETQRNKGNFPGRFSGRQFSNSRSEMNVSTLELGDSALYLCASSRDGRTGELFFGEGSRLTVL.

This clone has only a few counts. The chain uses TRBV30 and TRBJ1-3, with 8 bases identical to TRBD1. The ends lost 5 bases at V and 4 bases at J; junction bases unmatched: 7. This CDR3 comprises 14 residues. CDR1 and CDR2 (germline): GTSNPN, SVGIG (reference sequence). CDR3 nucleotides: TGTGCCTGGGGGCGGACAGGGAGAGGAAACACCATATATTTT. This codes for CAWGRTGRGNTIYF. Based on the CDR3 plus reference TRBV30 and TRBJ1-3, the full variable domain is SQTIHQWPATLVQPVGSPLSLECTVEGTSNPNLYWYRQAAGRGLQLLFYSVGIGQISSEVPQNLSASRPQDRQFILSSKKLLLSDSGFYLCAWGRTGRGNTIYFGEGSWLTVV.

CDR3 nucleotide sequence: TGTGCCAGCAGTTTGATGCGGGCCTCACCTACGACCTTC. This sequence encodes CASSLMRASPTTF. The rearrangement uses TRBV12-3 or TRBV12-4 and TRBJ1-2; D not resolved. Trimming shortened V by 3 bases and J by 14 bases, and 19 bases separated the two germline ends. This CDR3 is 13 amino acids long.

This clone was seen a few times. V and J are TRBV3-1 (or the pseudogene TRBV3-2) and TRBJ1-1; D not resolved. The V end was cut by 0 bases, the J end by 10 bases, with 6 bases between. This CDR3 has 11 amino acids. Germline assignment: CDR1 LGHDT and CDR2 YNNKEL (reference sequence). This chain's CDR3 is CASSQDRIAFF. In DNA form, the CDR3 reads TGTGCCAGCAGCCAAGACAGGATAGCTTTCTTT.

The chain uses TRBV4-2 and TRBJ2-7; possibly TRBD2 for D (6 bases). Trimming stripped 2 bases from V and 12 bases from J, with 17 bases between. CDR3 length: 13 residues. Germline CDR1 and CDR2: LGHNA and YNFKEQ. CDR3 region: CASSQTTIGTVYF. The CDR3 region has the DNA TGTGCCAGCAGCCAAACGACGATCGGGACTGTGTACTTC.

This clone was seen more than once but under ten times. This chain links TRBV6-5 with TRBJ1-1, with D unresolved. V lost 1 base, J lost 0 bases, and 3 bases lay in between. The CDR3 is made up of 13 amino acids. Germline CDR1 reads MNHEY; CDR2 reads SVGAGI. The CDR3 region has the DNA TGTGCCAGCAGTTACTACATGAACACTGAAGCTTTCTTT. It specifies CASSYYMNTEAFF.

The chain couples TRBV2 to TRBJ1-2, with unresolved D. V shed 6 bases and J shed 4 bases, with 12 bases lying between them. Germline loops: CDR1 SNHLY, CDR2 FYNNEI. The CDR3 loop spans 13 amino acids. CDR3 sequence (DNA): TGTGCCAGCAGACCCTTTGGGGTCTATGGCTACACCTTC. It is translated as CASRPFGVYGYTF.

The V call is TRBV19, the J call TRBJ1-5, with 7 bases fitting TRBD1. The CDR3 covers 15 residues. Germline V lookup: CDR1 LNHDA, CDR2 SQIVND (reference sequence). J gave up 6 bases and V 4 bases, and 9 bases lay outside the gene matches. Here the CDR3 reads CASSNSPRGFQPQHF. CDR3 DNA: TGTGCCAGTAGTAATTCGCCCAGGGGGTTTCAGCCCCAGCATTTT.

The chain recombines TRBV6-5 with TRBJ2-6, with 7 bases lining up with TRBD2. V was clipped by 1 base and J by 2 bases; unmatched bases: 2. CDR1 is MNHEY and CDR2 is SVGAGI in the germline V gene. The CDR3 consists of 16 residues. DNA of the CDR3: TGTGCCAGCAGTTACTGGGGAGGGGCTGGGGCCAACGTCCTGACTTTC. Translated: CASSYWGGAGANVLTF.

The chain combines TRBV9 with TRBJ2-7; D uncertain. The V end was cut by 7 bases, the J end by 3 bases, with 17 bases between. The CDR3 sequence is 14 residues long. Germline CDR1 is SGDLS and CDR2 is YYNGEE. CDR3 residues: CASGLLVDGYEQYF. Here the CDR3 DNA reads TGTGCCAGCGGCCTGCTGGTGGACGGCTACGAGCAGTACTTC.

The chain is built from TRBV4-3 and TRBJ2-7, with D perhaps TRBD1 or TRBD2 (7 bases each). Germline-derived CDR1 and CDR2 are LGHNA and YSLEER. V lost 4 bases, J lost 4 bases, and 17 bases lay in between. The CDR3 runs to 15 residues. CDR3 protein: CASSPQGGRGYEQYF. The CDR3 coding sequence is TGCGCCAGCAGCCCCCAGGGGGGGCGCGGGTACGAGCAGTACTTC.

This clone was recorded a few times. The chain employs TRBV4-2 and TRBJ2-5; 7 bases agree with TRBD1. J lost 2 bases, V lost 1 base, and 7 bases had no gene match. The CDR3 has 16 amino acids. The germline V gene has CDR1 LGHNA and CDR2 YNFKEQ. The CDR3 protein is CASSQAGTALQETQYF. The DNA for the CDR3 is TGTGCCAGCAGCCAAGCCGGGACAGCCCTACAAGAGACCCAGTACTTC.

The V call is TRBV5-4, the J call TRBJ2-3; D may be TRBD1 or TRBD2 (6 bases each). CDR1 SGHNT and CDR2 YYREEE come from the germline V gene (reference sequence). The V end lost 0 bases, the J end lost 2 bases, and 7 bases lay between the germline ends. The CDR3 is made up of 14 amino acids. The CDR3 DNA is TGTGCCAGCAGCTTGGCGGGGGCCACAGATACGCAGTATTTT. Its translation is CASSLAGATDTQYF.

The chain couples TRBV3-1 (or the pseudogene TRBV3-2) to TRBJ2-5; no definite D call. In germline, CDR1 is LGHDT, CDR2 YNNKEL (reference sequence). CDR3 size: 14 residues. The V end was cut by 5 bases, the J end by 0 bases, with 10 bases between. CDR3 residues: CASSSPGYQETQYF. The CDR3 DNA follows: TGTGCCAGCAGCTCGCCGGGCTACCAAGAGACCCAGTACTTC.

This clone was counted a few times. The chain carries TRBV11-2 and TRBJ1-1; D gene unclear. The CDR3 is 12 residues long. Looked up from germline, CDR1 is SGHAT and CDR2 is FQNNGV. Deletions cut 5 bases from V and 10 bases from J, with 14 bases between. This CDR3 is CASSRLMGSAFF. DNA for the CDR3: TGTGCCAGCAGCCGCCTAATGGGGTCAGCTTTCTTT.